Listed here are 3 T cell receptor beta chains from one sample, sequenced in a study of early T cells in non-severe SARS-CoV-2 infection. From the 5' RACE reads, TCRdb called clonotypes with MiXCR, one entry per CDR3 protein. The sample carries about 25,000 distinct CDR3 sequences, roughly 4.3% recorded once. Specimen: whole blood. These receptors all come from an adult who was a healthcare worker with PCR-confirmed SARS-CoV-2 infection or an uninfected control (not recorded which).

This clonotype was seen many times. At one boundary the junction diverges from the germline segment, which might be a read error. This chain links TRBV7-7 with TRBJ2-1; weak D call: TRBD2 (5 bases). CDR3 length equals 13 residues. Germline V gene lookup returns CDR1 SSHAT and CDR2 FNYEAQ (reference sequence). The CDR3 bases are TGTGCTAGCAGCCCGGGATTATACGATGAGCAGTTCTTC. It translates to CASSPGLYDEQFF.

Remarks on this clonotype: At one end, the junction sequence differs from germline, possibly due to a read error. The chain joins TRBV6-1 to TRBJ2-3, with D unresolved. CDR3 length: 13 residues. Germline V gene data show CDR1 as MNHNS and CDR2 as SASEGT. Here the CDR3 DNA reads TGTGCCAGCAGTGCCCGCCCCACAGATACGCTGTATTTT. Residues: CASSARPTDTLYF.

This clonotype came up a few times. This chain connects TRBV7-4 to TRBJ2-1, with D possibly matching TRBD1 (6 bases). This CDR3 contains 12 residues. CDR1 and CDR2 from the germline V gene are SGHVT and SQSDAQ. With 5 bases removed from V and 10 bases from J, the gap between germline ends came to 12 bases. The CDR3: CASSNRAWEQFF. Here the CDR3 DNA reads TGTGCCAGCAGCAACAGGGCCTGGGAGCAGTTCTTC.